This entry lists 2 T cell receptor beta chains sequenced from one sample in a study of blood T cell repertoires in COVID-19. Sequencing was performed with immunoSEQ multiplex PCR; in TCRdb, only in-frame clones are kept and a portion is missing. This table holds hundreds of thousands of clones, just over 85% found once. The sample comprised peripheral blood. The origin of the receptors is a woman younger than 45 with active or convalescent COVID-19.

V is TRBV10-1 and J is TRBJ1-5; no reliable D call. Germline values: CDR1 WNHNN, CDR2 SYGVQD (reference sequence). The V end was cut by 5 bases, the J end by 5 bases, with 13 bases between. The CDR3 is 14 residues long. The CDR3 protein is CASSPGTNYQPQHF. The CDR3 DNA reads TGCGCCAGCAGTCCGGGTACAAATTATCAGCCCCAGCATTTT.

The rearrangement uses TRBV7-9 and TRBJ1-5; D is undetermined. The CDR3 has 12 residues. Trimming removed 4 bases from V and 4 bases from J, with 5 bases in between. Looked up from germline, CDR1 is SEHNR and CDR2 is FQNEAQ (reference sequence). The CDR3 region has the DNA TGTGCCAGCAGCTCCATTAATCAGCCCCAGCATTTT. As protein: CASSSINQPQHF.